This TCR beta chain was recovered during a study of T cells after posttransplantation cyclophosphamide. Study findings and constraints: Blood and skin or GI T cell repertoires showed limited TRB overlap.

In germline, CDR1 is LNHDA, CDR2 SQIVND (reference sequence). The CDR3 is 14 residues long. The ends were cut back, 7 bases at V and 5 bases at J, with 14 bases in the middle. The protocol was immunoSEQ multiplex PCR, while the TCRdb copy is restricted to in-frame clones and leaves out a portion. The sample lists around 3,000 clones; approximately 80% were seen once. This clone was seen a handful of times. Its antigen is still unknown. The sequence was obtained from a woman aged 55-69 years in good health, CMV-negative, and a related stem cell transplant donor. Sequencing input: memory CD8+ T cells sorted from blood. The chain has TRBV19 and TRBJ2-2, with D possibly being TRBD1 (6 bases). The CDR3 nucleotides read TGTGCCAGTAACGGCCAGGGGTGGACCGGGGAGCTGTTTTTT. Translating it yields CASNGQGWTGELFF.